This T cell receptor beta chain was obtained from a study of T-cell reconstitution after alpha-beta-depleted transplantation in children (dated by TCRdb to the mid-2010s). Regarding the study in general: Using TCR repertoire profiling, the study followed T-cell immune reconstitution in a quantitative way in children after TCRalphabeta/CD19-depleted allogeneic hematopoietic cell transplantation.

Libraries were constructed by PCR. The sequencer was an Illumina HiSeq 2500. TCR libraries were prepared with molecular barcoding, using unique molecular identifiers to normalize TCRbeta repertoire quantification. TCRdb trimmed public reads at Q25 via fastp, called clones via MiXCR and kept in-frame beta chains. Each CDR3 protein gets just one entry, which takes the most common genes and DNA from the rows behind it. The sample table lists about 610,000 distinct CDR3 sequences, roughly 10% of them with a count of one. The top ten clones comprise about 4% of the sample. With regard to this clonotype: What antigen it recognizes has not been identified. Base qualities are not provided; no much larger clone lies one nucleotide away.

The CDR3 measures 19 amino acids from cysteine to phenylalanine. The sequence is cut down to CDR3 DNA, 57 bases in frame from base 1. The chain is made from TRBV21-1 and TRBJ2-3; TRBD1, the table's D call, lacks a check against the DNA. TRBV21-1 is termed a pseudogene. The sample consisted of PBMCs from the stem cell graft donor, taken from the stem cell graft. This sequence originates from a human donor who donated a stem cell graft to a child with acute myeloid leukemia. The CDR3 here reads CASSGEPPGQGIDADTQYF. The nucleotide sequence reads as follows: TGTGCCAGCAGCGGAGAGCCCCCGGGACAGGGAATAGACGCAGATACGCAGTATTTT.